A selection of T cell receptor beta chains follows, all from one sample in a study of blood T cell repertoires in COVID-19. Clones were sequenced by immunoSEQ multiplex PCR, and TCRdb holds only the in-frame ones, with some missing. This sample has 350,000 to 500,000 clones, with approximately 90% found just once. Material: peripheral blood. Source of these receptors: a man aged 18-30 years with COVID-19, enrolled during active disease. CDR3s include the opening cysteine and the closing phenylalanine or tryptophan. Fields, in order: V gene, J gene, D gene, clone size, CDR3 DNA, CDR3 protein. The D gene is left open where the match is weak. Where a row states a size, it is once, few, many or the class of an expanded clone; other rows omit it.

>TRBV5-1|TRBJ1-6|TRBD1|once
TGCGCCAGCAGCCCAGAGGGGGCGAGAGCTTCACCCCTCCACTTT
CASSPEGARASPLHF
>TRBV5-1|TRBJ1-1|TRBD1|once
TGCGCCAGCAGCTTGGGACTGACAGGGTATAACACTGAAGCTTTCTTT
CASSLGLTGYNTEAFF
>TRBV9|TRBJ2-3|-|-
TGTGCCAGCAGCCCCGGTGGGGGGAGCACAGATACGCAGTATTTT
CASSPGGGSTDTQYF
>TRBV7-9|TRBJ2-1|-|-
TGTGCCAGCAGCTTGGTTTCAGGTATCTATGAGCAGTTCTTC
CASSLVSGIYEQFF
>TRBV30|TRBJ2-3|TRBD2|once
TGTGCCTGGAGTCGGGGGGAGACAGATACGCAGTATTTT
CAWSRGETDTQYF
>TRBV4-1|TRBJ1-1|-|-
TGCGCCAGCAGTCGACAGTCAGCGAACACTGAAGCTTTCTTT
CASSRQSANTEAFF
>TRBV7-3|TRBJ2-1|TRBD2|-
TGTGCCAGCAGCTTAGCGGGAGGGTTCGCCAATGAGCAGTTCTTC
CASSLAGGFANEQFF
>TRBV5-1|TRBJ2-5|-|-
TGCGCCAGCAGCCCTGCACAGCAAGAGACCCAGTACTTC
CASSPAQQETQYF
>TRBV7-2|TRBJ2-7|TRBD2|few
TGTGCCAGCAGCTTATTAGGAGCGGGAGAATGGGAGCAGTACTTC
CASSLLGAGEWEQYF
>TRBV18|TRBJ1-5|-|once
TGTGCCAGCTCACCATTTGAGGGAGGGGGCAATCAGCCCCAGCATTTT
CASSPFEGGGNQPQHF